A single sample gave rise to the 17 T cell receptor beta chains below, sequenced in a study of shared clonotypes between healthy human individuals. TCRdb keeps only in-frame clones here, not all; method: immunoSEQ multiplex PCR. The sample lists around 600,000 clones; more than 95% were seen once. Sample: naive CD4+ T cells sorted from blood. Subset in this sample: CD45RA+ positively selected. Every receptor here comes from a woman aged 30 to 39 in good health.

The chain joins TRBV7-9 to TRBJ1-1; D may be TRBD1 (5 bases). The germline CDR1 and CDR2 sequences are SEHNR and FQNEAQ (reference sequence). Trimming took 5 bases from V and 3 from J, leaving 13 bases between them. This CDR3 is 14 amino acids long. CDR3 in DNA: TGTGCCAGCAGCCGACAGTCTGCGTACACTGAAGCTTTCTTT. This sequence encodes CASSRQSAYTEAFF.

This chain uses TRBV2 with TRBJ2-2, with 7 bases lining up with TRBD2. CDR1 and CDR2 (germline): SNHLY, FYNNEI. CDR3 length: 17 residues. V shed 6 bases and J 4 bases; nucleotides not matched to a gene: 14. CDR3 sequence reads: CASRDYSLAELTGELFF. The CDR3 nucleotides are TGTGCCAGCAGAGATTATTCGCTAGCGGAGCTCACCGGGGAGCTGTTTTTT.

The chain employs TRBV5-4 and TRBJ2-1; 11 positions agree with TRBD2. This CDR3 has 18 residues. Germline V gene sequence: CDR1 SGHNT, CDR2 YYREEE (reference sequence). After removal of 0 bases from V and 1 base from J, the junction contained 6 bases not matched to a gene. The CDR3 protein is CASSLGLAGGTSYNEQFF. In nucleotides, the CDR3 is TGTGCCAGCAGCTTGGGGCTAGCGGGAGGAACATCCTACAATGAGCAGTTCTTC.

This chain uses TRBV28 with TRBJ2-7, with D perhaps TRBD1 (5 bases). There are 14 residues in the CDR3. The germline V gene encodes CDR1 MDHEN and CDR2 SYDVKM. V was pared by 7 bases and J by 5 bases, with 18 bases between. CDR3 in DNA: TGTGCCAGCACCAGGGCTGACATTCCCCACGAGCAGTACTTC. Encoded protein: CASTRADIPHEQYF.

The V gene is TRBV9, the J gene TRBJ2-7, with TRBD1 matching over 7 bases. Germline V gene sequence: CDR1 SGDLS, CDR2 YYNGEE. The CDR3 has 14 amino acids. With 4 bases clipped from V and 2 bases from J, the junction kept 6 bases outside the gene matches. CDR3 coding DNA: TGTGCCAGCAGCTCACAGGGGTTCCCCTACGAGCAGTACTTC. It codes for CASSSQGFPYEQYF.

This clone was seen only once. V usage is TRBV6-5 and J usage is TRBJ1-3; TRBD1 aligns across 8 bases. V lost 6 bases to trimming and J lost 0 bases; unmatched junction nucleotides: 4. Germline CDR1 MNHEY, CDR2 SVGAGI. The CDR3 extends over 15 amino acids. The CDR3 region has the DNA TGTGCCAGCAGCAAAGACAGGGGCTCTGGAAACACCATATATTTT. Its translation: CASSKDRGSGNTIYF.

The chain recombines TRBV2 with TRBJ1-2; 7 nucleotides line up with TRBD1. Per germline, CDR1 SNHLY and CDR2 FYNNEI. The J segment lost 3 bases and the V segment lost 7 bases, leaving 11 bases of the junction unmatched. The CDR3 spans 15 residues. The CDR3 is CASTRSGGVDYGYTF. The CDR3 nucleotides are TGTGCCAGCACGCGGTCAGGGGGAGTCGACTATGGCTACACCTTC.

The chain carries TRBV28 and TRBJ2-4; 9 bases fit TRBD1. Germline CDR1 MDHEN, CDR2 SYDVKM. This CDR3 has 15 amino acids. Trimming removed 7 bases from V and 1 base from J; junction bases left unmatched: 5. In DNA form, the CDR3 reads TGTGCCAGCATCGGAGGACAGGGGGCCAAAAACATTCAGTACTTC. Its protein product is CASIGGQGAKNIQYF. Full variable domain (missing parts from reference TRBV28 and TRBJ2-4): DVKVTQSSRYLVKRTGEKVFLECVQDMDHENMFWYRQDPGLGLRLIYFSYDVKMKEKGDIPEGYSVSREKKERFSLILESASTNQTSMYLCASIGGQGAKNIQYFGAGTRLSVL.

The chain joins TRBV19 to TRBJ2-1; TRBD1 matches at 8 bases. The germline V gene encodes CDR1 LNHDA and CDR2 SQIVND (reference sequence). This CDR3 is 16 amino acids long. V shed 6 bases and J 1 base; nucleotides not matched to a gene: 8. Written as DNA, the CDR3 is TGTGCCAGTAGGACGGACAGGGCTGATTCCTACAATGAGCAGTTCTTC. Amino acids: CASRTDRADSYNEQFF.

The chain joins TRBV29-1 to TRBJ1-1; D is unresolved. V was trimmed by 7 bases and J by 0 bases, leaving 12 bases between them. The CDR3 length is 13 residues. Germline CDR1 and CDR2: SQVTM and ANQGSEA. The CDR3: CSGGMRLNTEAFF. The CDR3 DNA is TGCAGCGGGGGTATGAGACTGAACACTGAAGCTTTCTTT.

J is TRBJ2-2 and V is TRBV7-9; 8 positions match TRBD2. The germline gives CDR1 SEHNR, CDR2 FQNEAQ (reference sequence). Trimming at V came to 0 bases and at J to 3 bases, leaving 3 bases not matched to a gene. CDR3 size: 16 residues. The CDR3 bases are TGTGCCAGCAGCTTAGCATCGACTAGCGACACCGGGGAGCTGTTTTTT. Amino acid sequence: CASSLASTSDTGELFF.

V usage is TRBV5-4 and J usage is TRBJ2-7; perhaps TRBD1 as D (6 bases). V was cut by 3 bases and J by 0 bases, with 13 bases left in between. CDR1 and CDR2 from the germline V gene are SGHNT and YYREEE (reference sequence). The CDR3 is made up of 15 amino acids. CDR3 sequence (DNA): TGTGCCAGCAGCTGGGGGCTAGGCGTCTCCTACGAGCAGTACTTC. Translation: CASSWGLGVSYEQYF.

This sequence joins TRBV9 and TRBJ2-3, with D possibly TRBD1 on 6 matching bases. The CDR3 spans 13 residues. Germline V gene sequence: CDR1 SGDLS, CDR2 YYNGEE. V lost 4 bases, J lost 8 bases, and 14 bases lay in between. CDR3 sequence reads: CASSPRTASTQYF. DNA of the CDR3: TGTGCCAGCAGCCCTAGGACAGCAAGTACGCAGTATTTT.

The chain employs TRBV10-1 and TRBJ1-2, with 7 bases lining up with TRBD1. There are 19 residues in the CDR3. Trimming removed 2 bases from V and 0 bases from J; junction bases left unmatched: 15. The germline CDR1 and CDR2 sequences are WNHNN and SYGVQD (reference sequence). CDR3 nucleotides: TGCGCCAGCAGTGAGGGCGACAGGGTAGCCATAAGTACTAACTATGGCTACACCTTC. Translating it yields CASSEGDRVAISTNYGYTF.

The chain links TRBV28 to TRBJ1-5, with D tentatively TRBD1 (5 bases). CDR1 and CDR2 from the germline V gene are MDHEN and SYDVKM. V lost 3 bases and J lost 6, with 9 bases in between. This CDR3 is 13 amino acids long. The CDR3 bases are TGTGCCAGCAGTTTTCTCCAGGGTCAGCCCCAGCATTTT. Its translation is CASSFLQGQPQHF.

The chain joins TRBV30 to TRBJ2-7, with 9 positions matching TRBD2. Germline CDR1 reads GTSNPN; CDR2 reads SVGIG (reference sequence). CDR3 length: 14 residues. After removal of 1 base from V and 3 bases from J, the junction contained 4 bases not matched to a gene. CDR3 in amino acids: CAWSASGRYYEQYF. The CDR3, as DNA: TGTGCCTGGAGTGCCAGCGGGAGGTACTACGAGCAGTACTTC.

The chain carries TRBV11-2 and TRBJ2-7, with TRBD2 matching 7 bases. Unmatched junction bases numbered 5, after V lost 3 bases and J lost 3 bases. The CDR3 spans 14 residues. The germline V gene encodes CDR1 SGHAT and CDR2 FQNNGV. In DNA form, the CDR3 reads TGTGCCAGCAGCTTCGTCGCGGGAGACTACGAGCAGTACTTC. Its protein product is CASSFVAGDYEQYF.